Each of the 32 T cell receptor beta chains below was sequenced from the same sample in a study of post-analysis software for immune sequencing data (dated by TCRdb to between 2014 and 2016). These TCRs' antigens remain unknown. Libraries came from PCR. For sequencing, an Illumina HiSeq 2500 was employed. To reduce PCR and sequencing biases, unique molecular identifiers were incorporated into the TCR beta cDNA libraries. TCRdb reran the public reads through fastp at Q25 and MiXCR, keeping productive beta chains. Here each entry gathers all rows of one CDR3 protein and keeps the most common genes and DNA. The sample data list about 540,000 distinct CDR3 sequences, and around a third of these were observed just once. The ten largest clones capture around 6% of the sample. The study at large found these results: Roughly 5 TRBV segments, including TRBV5-6, TRBV5-1 and TRBV20-1, were significantly more frequent in patients than controls.

Specimen: blood. The receptors were sampled from a girl aged 2 to 17 with multiple sclerosis.

The table lists this clonotype with a few counts. V is TRBV20-1 and J is TRBJ2-5, with 10 bases aligning to TRBD1. Germline-derived CDR1 and CDR2 are DFQATT and SNEGSKA (reference sequence). CDR3 length: 13 amino acids. Trimming cost V 5 bases and J 4 bases; bases outside gene matches: 4. The CDR3 protein is CSAPWTGGETQYF. The CDR3 DNA is TGCAGTGCTCCATGGACAGGGGGAGAGACCCAGTACTTC.

The chain has TRBV10-3 and TRBJ2-7, with 13 bases matching TRBD2. The CDR3 sequence is 17 residues long. V gave up 1 base and J gave up 4 bases; unmatched junction bases: 7. The germline V gene has CDR1 ENHRY and CDR2 SYGVKD. The CDR3 nucleotides read TGTGCCATCAGTGAGTTTGGACTAGCGGGGGCGAAATACGAGCAGTACTTC. Translating gives CAISEFGLAGAKYEQYF.

The chain combines TRBV15 with TRBJ1-2; 7 nucleotides agree with TRBD1. Trimming took 0 bases from V and 4 from J; bases not matched to a gene: 5. Germline V gene sequence: CDR1 LNHNV, CDR2 YYDKDF (reference sequence). This CDR3 has 15 residues. CDR3 region: CATSRDPAGGYGYTF. CDR3 in DNA: TGTGCCACCAGCAGAGATCCCGCAGGGGGCTATGGCTACACCTTC.

This chain uses TRBV5-6 with TRBJ2-4, with D perhaps matching TRBD1 or TRBD2 (5 bases each). The DNA matches TRBJ2-7 better at its end, which makes the J call doubtful. The germline V gene has CDR1 SGHDT and CDR2 YYEEEE. This CDR3 region has 14 residues. DNA for the CDR3: TGTGCCAGCAGCTGGGGACGTTACTCCTACGAGCAGTACTTC. Translated: CASSWGRYSYEQYF.

The chain recombines TRBV4-1 with TRBJ1-2; D not resolved. Germline V gene sequence: CDR1 MGHRA, CDR2 YSYEKL. V shed 4 bases and J shed 1 base, with 10 bases lying between them. This CDR3 region has 14 residues. CDR3: CASSRLRSNYGYTF. The CDR3 DNA is TGCGCCAGCAGCCGGCTAAGGAGTAACTATGGCTACACCTTC.

The chain is built from TRBV20-1 and TRBJ1-2; TRBD1 matches at 7 bases. Germline CDR1 reads DFQATT; CDR2 reads SNEGSKA (reference sequence). Trimming cost V 1 base and J 8 bases; bases outside gene matches: 10. This CDR3 contains 14 residues. Here the CDR3 reads CSARGLEGATGYTF. For the CDR3, the DNA is TGCAGTGCTAGAGGCCTCGAGGGGGCAACAGGCTACACCTTC.

This rearrangement joins TRBV7-8 to TRBJ2-6, with D tentatively TRBD1 (5 bases). Germline V gene data show CDR1 as SGHVS and CDR2 as FQNEAQ. The CDR3 spans 16 residues. V dropped 5 bases and J dropped 0 bases, with 11 bases sitting between them. The CDR3, as DNA: TGTGCCAGCAGCCCCGCGACAGTCTCTGGGGCCAACGTCCTGACTTTC. It codes for CASSPATVSGANVLTF.

This clonotype was recorded a few times. The rearrangement links TRBV20-1 to TRBJ1-2, with no clear D. Between the trimmed V and J ends, which lost 4 bases and 0 bases, there was a span of 12 bases. Per germline, CDR1 DFQATT and CDR2 SNEGSKA (reference sequence). CDR3 length: 14 amino acids. The CDR3 DNA is TGCAGTGCTACACGGGGAATCGCTAACTATGGCTACACCTTC. It encodes CSATRGIANYGYTF.

The rearrangement links TRBV19 to TRBJ2-7; 7 positions agree with TRBD1. The CDR3 has 12 amino acids. The J segment lost 5 bases and the V segment lost 6 bases, leaving 4 bases of the junction unmatched. Germline V lookup: CDR1 LNHDA, CDR2 SQIVND (reference sequence). The CDR3 sequence: CASRGGVDEQYF. CDR3 coding DNA: TGTGCCAGTAGAGGGGGCGTGGACGAGCAGTACTTC.

The chain is built from TRBV11-2 and TRBJ2-1; 8 bases are a match to TRBD2. Germline V CDR1 and CDR2: SGHAT, FQNNGV. The CDR3 totals 14 residues. J was trimmed by 10 bases and V by 1 base; bases with no gene match: 6. The CDR3 DNA reads TGTGCCAGCAGCTTAGCGGGGGGGCCGACGGAGCAGTTCTTC. Translated, it gives CASSLAGGPTEQFF.

This clonotype turned up a few times. The rearrangement joins TRBV2 to TRBJ2-3; D gene ambiguous. The CDR3 covers 13 residues. The germline V and J ends were trimmed by 5 bases and 5 bases, with 11 bases remaining between them. The germline V gene encodes CDR1 SNHLY and CDR2 FYNNEI. DNA for the CDR3: TGTGCCAGCAGTATCGAGCGACTAGATACGCAGTATTTT. Translated, it gives CASSIERLDTQYF. Filled out from reference TRBV2 and TRBJ2-3, the complete variable domain reads EPEVTQTPSHQVTQMGQEVILRCVPISNHLYFYWYRQILGQKVEFLVSFYNNEISEKSEIFDDQFSVERPDGSNFTLKIRSTKLEDSAMYFCASSIERLDTQYFGPGTRLTVL.

The chain recombines TRBV7-6 with TRBJ2-1, with 8 positions matching TRBD1. V shed 4 bases, J shed 2 bases, and the junction held 4 bases outside the gene matches. Germline V gene lookup returns CDR1 SGHVS and CDR2 FNYEAQ. CDR3 length: 15 residues. The CDR3 here is CASSSTGVPYNEQFF. In DNA, the CDR3 is TGTGCCAGCAGCTCGACAGGGGTACCCTACAATGAGCAGTTCTTC.

The chain carries TRBV28 and TRBJ1-2, with D hard to call. There are 16 residues in the CDR3. The V gene's germline CDR1 is MDHEN and CDR2 SYDVKM. The ends were cut back, 5 bases at V and 8 bases at J, with 24 bases in the middle. In DNA form, the CDR3 reads TGTGCCAGCAGTGACCGTATCCGGGCCTCGTCTTGGGGCTACACCTTC. It encodes CASSDRIRASSWGYTF.

This clonotype was counted a single time. The V and J genes are TRBV5-8 and TRBJ2-4; 9 bases align to TRBD1. The J call may be mistaken, given a closer DNA end match to TRBJ2-7. The CDR3 length is 16 residues. Germline-derived CDR1 and CDR2 are SGHTS and YDEGEE. CDR3 nucleotide sequence: TGTGCCAGCAGCCCCCGCTGGACAGGGGAGTTGTACGAGCAGTACTTC. Amino acid sequence: CASSPRWTGELYEQYF.

The chain links TRBV29-1 to TRBJ1-1; no reliable D call. CDR3 length: 11 residues. V was trimmed by 6 bases and J by 0 bases, leaving 5 bases between them. Germline V gives CDR1 SQVTM, CDR2 ANQGSEA. CDR3 sequence reads: CSVSMNTEAFF. The CDR3 nucleotides are TGCAGCGTGTCGATGAACACTGAAGCTTTCTTT.

This clonotype was counted a few times. This rearrangement joins TRBV4-2 to TRBJ2-6, with D unresolved. Looked up from germline, CDR1 is LGHNA and CDR2 is YNFKEQ. The V and J ends lost 4 bases and 0 bases respectively, with 16 bases between them. The CDR3 sequence is 18 residues long. The CDR3 DNA sequence: TGTGCCAGCAGCCTCGTTCTGGGCAGGAGCTCTGGGGCCAACGTCCTGACTTTC. As protein: CASSLVLGRSSGANVLTF.

The V gene is TRBV28, the J gene TRBJ2-1, with 16 bases matching TRBD2. The CDR3 covers 21 residues. Germline assignment: CDR1 MDHEN and CDR2 SYDVKM. The ends lost 5 bases at V and 1 base at J; junction bases unmatched: 14. This chain's CDR3 is CASSPNRGLAGGLWSYNEQFF. Written as DNA, the CDR3 is TGTGCCAGCAGTCCGAACAGGGGACTAGCGGGGGGGTTGTGGTCCTACAATGAGCAGTTCTTC.

The chain carries TRBV29-1 and TRBJ2-5; TRBD1 or TRBD2 may be the D gene (5 bases each). This CDR3 comprises 13 residues. Germline-derived CDR1 and CDR2 are SQVTM and ANQGSEA. V was pared by 8 bases and J by 5 bases, with 18 bases between. CDR3 residues: CSSGADGAETQYF. The CDR3 nucleotides are TGCAGCTCCGGGGCCGACGGGGCTGAGACCCAGTACTTC.

The chain joins TRBV7-9 to TRBJ2-1; 12 nucleotides agree with TRBD2. The ends lost 4 bases at V and 6 bases at J; junction bases unmatched: 7. Germline CDR1 reads SEHNR; CDR2 reads FQNEAQ (reference sequence). The CDR3 spans 16 residues. CDR3 region: CASSYLGLAGTNEQFF. In DNA form, the CDR3 reads TGTGCCAGCAGCTACTTGGGACTAGCGGGTACCAATGAGCAGTTCTTC.

The V gene is TRBV4-1, the J gene TRBJ2-1, with TRBD1 matching 10 bases. This CDR3 has 15 residues. Germline V gives CDR1 MGHRA, CDR2 YSYEKL. V shed 6 bases and J 10 bases; nucleotides not matched to a gene: 12. CDR3: CASRTLRDRGGEQFF. The CDR3 bases are TGCGCCAGCAGAACCCTCCGGGACAGGGGTGGGGAGCAGTTCTTC.

In this sample, this clonotype turned up a few times. V gene TRBV6-1 combines with J gene TRBJ2-7; the D gene is possibly TRBD1 (6 bases). Germline CDR1 MNHNS, CDR2 SASEGT. The CDR3 covers 11 residues. Trimming left V 5 bases short and J 6 bases short, with 8 bases between. CDR3 coding DNA: TGTGCCAGCAGTAACAGGGTCGAGCAGTACTTC. Encoded protein: CASSNRVEQYF.

This clonotype was observed once. The chain has TRBV15 and TRBJ2-1, with 12 bases matching TRBD2. The CDR3 runs to 13 residues. Trimming cost V 5 bases and J 13 bases; bases outside gene matches: 6. Germline loops: CDR1 LNHNV, CDR2 YYDKDF (reference sequence). CDR3 sequence: CATSRLAGEEQFF. In nucleotides, the CDR3 is TGTGCCACCAGCCGACTAGCGGGAGAGGAACAGTTCTTC.

This rearrangement joins TRBV7-9 to TRBJ2-1; a possible D gene is TRBD2 (7 bases). The CDR3 sequence is 16 residues long. V lost 5 bases and J 7 bases, leaving 21 bases between the germline ends. CDR1 is SEHNR and CDR2 is FQNEAQ in the germline V gene (reference sequence). CDR3 nucleotide sequence: TGTGCCAGCAGCCCGGTTTCGGGGGGCAGGCCAAATGAGCAGTTCTTC. This encodes CASSPVSGGRPNEQFF.

The chain links TRBV5-1 to TRBJ2-7; D is perhaps TRBD1 (6 bases). CDR1 and CDR2 from the germline V gene are SGHRS and YFSETQ. The CDR3 is 16 amino acids. V lost 5 bases to trimming and J lost 7 bases, with 25 bases between them. DNA of the CDR3: TGCGCCAGCAGATCTACCGCCGGGACAACCTTGAGGGAGCAGTACTTC. This codes for CASRSTAGTTLREQYF.

The gene calls are TRBV29-1 and TRBJ2-5, with D possibly matching TRBD1 (6 bases). The germline gives CDR1 SQVTM, CDR2 ANQGSEA. The CDR3 runs to 13 residues. The V and J ends lost 4 bases and 5 bases respectively, with 14 bases between them. The CDR3 region is CSVVGGRGETQYF. The CDR3 coding sequence is TGCAGCGTTGTTGGGGGTAGGGGGGAGACCCAGTACTTC.

A remark on this clonotype: An end of the junction does not agree with germline; a read error may underlie this. The chain is built from TRBV4-1 and TRBJ2-3; no firm D call. The CDR3 has 13 residues. Germline CDR1 reads MGHRA; CDR2 reads YSYEKL. The CDR3: CTSSRSLTDTQYF. The DNA of the CDR3 is TGCACCAGCAGTCGGTCCCTCACAGATACGCAGTATTTT.

The CDR3 DNA sequence: TGTGCCAGCAGCCCGTATCAAGGGGTCGCAGATACGCAGTATTTT. Protein sequence: CASSPYQGVADTQYF. The chain employs TRBV14 and TRBJ2-3; the D gene is possibly TRBD1 (5 bases). Trimming cost V 4 bases and J 4 bases, with 15 bases left between them. Germline V CDR1 and CDR2: SGHDN, FVKESK. This CDR3 has 15 amino acids.

This clonotype was counted many times. The chain is built from TRBV6-5 and TRBJ1-2; D perhaps matches TRBD1 (5 bases). The CDR3 spans 13 residues. CDR1 and CDR2 (germline): MNHEY, SVGAGI. V was trimmed by 2 bases and J by 6 bases, leaving 10 bases between them. The CDR3 loop reads CASSYRGSNGYTF. The CDR3 region has the DNA TGTGCCAGCAGTTACAGGGGCAGCAATGGCTACACCTTC.

This chain joins TRBV29-1 and TRBJ1-2, with 8 bases fitting TRBD1. V trimming: 2 bases; J trimming: 3 bases; junction bases outside the gene matches: 8. Germline V gene lookup returns CDR1 SQVTM and CDR2 ANQGSEA. This CDR3 is 15 amino acids long. The CDR3, as DNA: TGCAGCGTTGAAAGTCCCAACAGGGGGTACTATGGCTACACCTTC. It specifies CSVESPNRGYYGYTF.

The V call is TRBV15, the J call TRBJ2-1; weak D call: TRBD1 (6 bases). Germline values: CDR1 LNHNV, CDR2 YYDKDF (reference sequence). Trimming took 0 bases from V and 9 from J, leaving 9 bases between them. This CDR3 is 13 amino acids long. CDR3 loop: CATSRDGGGEQFF. CDR3 DNA: TGTGCCACCAGCAGAGATGGGGGCGGTGAGCAGTTCTTC.

This clonotype was found a few times. The CDR3, as DNA: TGTGCCAGCAGTGGGAAGGAGACCCAGTACTTC. Its protein product is CASSGKETQYF. The chain employs TRBV6-5 and TRBJ2-5, with D uncertain. V lost 5 bases to trimming and J lost 5 bases, with 6 bases between them. Germline V gene sequence: CDR1 MNHEY, CDR2 SVGAGI. The CDR3 is 11 amino acids.

This clonotype was observed at least ten times. This rearrangement joins TRBV5-1 to TRBJ2-3; D gene ambiguous. V dropped 3 bases and J dropped 1 base, with 3 bases sitting between them. The CDR3 extends over 12 amino acids. Germline-derived CDR1 and CDR2 are SGHRS and YFSETQ. CDR3 DNA: TGCGCCAGCAGCTACCGCACAGATACGCAGTATTTT. It yields the protein CASSYRTDTQYF. Together with reference TRBV5-1 and TRBJ2-3, the CDR3 gives the full variable domain: KAGVTQTPRYLIKTRGQQVTLSCSPISGHRSVSWYQQTPGQGLQFLFEYFSETQRNKGNFPGRFSGRQFSNSRSEMNVSTLELGDSALYLCASSYRTDTQYFGPGTRLTVL.